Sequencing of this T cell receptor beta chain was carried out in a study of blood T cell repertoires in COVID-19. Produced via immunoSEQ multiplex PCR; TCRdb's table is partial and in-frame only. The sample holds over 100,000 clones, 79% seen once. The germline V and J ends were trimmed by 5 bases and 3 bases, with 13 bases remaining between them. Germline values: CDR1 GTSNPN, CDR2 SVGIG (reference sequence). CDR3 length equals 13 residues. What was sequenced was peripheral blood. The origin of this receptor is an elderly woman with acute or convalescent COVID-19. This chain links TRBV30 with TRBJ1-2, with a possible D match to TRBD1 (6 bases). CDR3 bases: TGTGCCTGGTGGCCGGACAGCGACTATGGCTACACCTTC. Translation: CAWWPDSDYGYTF.